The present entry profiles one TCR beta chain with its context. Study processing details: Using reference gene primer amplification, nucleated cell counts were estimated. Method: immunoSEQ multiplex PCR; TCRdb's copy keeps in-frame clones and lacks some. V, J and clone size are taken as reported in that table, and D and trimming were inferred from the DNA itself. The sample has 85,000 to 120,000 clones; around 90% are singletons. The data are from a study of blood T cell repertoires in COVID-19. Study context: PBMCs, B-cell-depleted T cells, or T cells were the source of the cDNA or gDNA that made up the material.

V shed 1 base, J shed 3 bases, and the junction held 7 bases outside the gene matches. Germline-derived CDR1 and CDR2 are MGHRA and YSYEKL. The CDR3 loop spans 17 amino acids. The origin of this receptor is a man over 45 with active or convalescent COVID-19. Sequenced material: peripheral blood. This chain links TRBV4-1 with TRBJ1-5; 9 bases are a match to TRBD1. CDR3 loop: CASSQGTTGGYNQPQHF. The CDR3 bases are TGCGCCAGCAGCCAAGGGACTACAGGGGGCTACAATCAGCCCCAGCATTTT.